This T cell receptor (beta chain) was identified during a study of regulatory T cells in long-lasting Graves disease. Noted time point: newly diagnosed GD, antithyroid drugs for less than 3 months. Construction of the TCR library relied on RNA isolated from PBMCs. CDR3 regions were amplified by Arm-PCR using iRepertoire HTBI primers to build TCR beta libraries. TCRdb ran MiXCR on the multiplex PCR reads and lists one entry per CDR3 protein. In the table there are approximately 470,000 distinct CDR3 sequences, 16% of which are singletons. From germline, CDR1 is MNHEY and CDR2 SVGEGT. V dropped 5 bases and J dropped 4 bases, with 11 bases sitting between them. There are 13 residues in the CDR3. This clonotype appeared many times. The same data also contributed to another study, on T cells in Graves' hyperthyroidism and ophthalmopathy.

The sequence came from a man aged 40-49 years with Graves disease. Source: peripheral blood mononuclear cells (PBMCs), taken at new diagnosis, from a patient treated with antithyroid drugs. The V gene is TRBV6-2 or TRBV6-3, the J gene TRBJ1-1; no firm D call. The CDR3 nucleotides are TGTGCCAGCAGTGCGACCCTGGGCACTGAAGCTTTCTTT. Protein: CASSATLGTEAFF.